This T cell receptor beta chain comes out of a study of blood T cells in healthy people across ages. Researchers collected about 9.6 milliliters of peripheral blood from every single donor. Then a second PCR, running about 6 to 11 cycles, was carried out with a sample-barcoded 5' primer and a J-beta primer mix. TCRdb reprocessed the 5' RACE reads via MiXCR and lists one record per CDR3 protein. The table includes about 640,000 distinct CDR3 sequences, roughly three fifths detected once. Germline V gene data show CDR1 as MNHEY and CDR2 as SVGAGI. Trimming shortened V by 5 bases and J by 5 bases, and 19 bases separated the two germline ends. This CDR3 has 15 amino acids.

V gene TRBV6-5 combines with J gene TRBJ2-7; tentatively, D is TRBD2 (5 bases). This TCR came from a man aged 55 to 70 in good health. Sequencing was done on a sample of blood. The CDR3 DNA reads as TGTGCCAGCAGTACAAGATCCGGGGTCCGGGACGAGCAGTACTTC. Protein sequence: CASSTRSGVRDEQYF.